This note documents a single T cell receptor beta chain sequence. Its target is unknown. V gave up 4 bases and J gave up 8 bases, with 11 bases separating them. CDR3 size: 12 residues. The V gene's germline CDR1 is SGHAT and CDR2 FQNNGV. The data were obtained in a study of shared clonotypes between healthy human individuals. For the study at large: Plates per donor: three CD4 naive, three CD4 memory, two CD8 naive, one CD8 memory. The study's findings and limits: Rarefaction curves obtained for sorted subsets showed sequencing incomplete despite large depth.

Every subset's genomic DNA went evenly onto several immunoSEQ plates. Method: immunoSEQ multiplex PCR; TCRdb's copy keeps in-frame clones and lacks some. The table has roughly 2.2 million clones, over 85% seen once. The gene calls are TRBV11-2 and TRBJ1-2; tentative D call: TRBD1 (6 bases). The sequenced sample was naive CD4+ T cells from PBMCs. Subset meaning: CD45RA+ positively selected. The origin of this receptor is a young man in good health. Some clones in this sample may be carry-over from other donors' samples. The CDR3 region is CASSSPGQGYTF. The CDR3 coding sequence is TGTGCCAGCAGCTCCCCGGGACAAGGCTACACCTTC.